This record concerns one T cell receptor (beta chain) sequence. The antigen is unknown. These data are taken from a study of tissue T cells after allogeneic stem cell transplantation. Data came from immunoSEQ multiplex PCR; TCRdb stores just in-frame clones and leaves some out. This sample has about 10,000 clones, with more than 50% found just once. General observations from the study: In patients and mice, blood and spleen missed much of tissue repertoire.

In germline, CDR1 is MNHEY, CDR2 SVGEGT. J was trimmed by 10 bases and V by 5 bases; bases with no gene match: 8. The CDR3 has 15 amino acids. Material: tissue from the jejunum, obtained at autopsy. The rearrangement joins TRBV6-2 or TRBV6-3 to TRBJ1-6; TRBD1 agrees at 10 bases. This sequence was found in a woman aged 18-49 years with breast cancer. CDR3 nucleotides: TGTGCCAGCAGTCCCGAGACAGGGGGCCAATCACCCCTCCACTTT. Its protein product is CASSPETGGQSPLHF.